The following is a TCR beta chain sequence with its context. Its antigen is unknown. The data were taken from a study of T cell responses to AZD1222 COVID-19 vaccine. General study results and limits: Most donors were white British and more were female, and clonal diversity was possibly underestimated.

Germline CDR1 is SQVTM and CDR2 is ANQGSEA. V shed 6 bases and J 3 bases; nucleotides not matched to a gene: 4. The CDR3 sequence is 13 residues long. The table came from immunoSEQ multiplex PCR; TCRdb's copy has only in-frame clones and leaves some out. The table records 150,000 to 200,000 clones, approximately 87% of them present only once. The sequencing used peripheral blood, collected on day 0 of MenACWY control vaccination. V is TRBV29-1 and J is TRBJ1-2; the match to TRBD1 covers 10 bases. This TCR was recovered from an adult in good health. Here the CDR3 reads CSVGTGADYGYTF. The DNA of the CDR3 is TGCAGCGTAGGGACAGGGGCGGACTATGGCTACACCTTC.